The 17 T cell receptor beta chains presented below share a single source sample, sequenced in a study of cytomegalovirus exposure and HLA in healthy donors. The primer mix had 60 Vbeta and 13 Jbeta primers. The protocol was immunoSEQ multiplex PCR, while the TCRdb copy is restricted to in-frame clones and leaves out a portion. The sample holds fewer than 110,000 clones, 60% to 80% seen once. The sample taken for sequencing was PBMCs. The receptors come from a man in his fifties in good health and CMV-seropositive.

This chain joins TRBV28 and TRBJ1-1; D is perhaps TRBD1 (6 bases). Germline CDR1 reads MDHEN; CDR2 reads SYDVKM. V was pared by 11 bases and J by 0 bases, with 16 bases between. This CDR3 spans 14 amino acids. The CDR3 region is CAVTSGTLNTEAFF. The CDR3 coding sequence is TGTGCCGTGACCTCCGGGACACTGAACACTGAAGCTTTCTTT.

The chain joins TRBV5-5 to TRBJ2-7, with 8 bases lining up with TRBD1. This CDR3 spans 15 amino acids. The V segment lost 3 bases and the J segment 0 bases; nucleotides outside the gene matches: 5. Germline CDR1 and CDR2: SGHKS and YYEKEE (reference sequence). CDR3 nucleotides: TGTGCCAGCAGCTCAGGACAGGGCGACTCCTACGAGCAGTACTTC. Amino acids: CASSSGQGDSYEQYF.

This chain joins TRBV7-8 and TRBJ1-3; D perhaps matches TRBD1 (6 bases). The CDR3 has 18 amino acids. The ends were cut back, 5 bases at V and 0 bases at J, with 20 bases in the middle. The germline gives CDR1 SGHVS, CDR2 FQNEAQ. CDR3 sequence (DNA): TGTGCCAGCAGCCCTCTTCCCGGACAGCTTCACTCTGGAAACACCATATATTTT. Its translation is CASSPLPGQLHSGNTIYF.

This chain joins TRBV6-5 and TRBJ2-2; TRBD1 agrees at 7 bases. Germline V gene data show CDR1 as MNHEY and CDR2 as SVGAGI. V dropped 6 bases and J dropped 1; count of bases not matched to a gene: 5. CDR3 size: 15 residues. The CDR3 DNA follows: TGTGCCAGCAGGCTCGACAGGGTGAACACCGGGGAGCTGTTTTTT. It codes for CASRLDRVNTGELFF.

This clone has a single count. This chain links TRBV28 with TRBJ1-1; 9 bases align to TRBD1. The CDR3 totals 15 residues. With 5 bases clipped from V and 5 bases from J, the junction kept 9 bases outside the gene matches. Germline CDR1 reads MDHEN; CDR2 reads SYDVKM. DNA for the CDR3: TGTGCCAGCAGTCTATTGACAGGGGGAAGGACTGAAGCTTTCTTT. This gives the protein CASSLLTGGRTEAFF.

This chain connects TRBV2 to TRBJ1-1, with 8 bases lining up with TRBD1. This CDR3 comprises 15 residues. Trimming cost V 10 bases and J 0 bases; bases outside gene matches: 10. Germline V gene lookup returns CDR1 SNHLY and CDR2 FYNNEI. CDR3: CATQGAGGLNTEAFF. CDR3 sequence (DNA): TGTGCCACGCAGGGGGCAGGGGGCTTGAACACTGAAGCTTTCTTT.

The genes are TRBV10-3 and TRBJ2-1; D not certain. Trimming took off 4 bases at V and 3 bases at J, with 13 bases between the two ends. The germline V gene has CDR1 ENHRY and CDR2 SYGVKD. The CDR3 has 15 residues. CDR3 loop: CAISGGSRDYNEQFF. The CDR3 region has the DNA TGTGCCATCAGTGGAGGCTCTAGAGACTACAATGAGCAGTTCTTC.

In DNA form, the CDR3 reads TGTGCCAGCAGTCCCCTCCCCGGGACAGGGCAGACTGAAGCTTTCTTT. Amino acid sequence: CASSPLPGTGQTEAFF. The chain recombines TRBV7-3 with TRBJ1-1, with 9 bases matching TRBD1. Germline V gene sequence: CDR1 SGHTA, CDR2 FQGTGA. The trim removed 6 bases at V and 5 bases at J, leaving 13 bases unmatched. The CDR3 extends over 16 amino acids.

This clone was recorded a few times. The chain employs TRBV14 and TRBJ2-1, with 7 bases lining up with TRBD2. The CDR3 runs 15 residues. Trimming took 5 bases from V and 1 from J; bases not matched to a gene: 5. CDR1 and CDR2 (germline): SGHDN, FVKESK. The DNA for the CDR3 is TGTGCCAGCAGCAGGCAGCGGGGTTCCTACAATGAGCAGTTCTTC. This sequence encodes CASSRQRGSYNEQFF.

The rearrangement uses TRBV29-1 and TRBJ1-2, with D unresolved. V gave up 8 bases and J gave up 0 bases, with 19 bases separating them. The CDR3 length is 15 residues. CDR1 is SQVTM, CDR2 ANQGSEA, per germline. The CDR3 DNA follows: TGCAGCACCCAGGCTACCGACATAGCTAACTATGGCTACACCTTC. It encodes CSTQATDIANYGYTF.

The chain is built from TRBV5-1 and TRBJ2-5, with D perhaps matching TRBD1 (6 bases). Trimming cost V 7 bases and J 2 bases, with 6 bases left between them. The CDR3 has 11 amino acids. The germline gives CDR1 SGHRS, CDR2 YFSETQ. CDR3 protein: CASGQQETQYF. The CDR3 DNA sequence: TGCGCCAGCGGACAGCAAGAGACCCAGTACTTC.

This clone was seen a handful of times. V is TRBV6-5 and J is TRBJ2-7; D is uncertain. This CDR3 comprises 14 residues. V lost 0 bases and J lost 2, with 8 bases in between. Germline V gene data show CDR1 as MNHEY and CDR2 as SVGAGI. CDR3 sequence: CASSYSDNAYEQYF. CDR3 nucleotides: TGTGCCAGCAGTTACTCCGACAACGCCTACGAGCAGTACTTC.

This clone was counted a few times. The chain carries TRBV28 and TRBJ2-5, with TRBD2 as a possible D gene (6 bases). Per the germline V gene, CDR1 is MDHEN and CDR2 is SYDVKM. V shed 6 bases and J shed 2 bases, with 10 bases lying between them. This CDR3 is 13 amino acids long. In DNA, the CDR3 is TGTGCCAGCAGCCGGGGGAGTCAAGAGACCCAGTACTTC. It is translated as CASSRGSQETQYF.

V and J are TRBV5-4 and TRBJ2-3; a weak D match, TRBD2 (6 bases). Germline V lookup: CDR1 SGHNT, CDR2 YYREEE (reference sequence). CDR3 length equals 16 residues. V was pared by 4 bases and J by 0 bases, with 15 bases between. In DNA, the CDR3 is TGTGCCAGCAGCCCAAGGTCGCGGGGAAGCACAGATACGCAGTATTTT. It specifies CASSPRSRGSTDTQYF.

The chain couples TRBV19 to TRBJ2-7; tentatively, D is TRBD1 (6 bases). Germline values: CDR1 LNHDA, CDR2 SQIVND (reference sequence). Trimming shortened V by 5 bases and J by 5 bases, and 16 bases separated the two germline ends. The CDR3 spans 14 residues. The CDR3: CASSHRVGAHEQYF. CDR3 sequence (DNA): TGTGCCAGTAGTCACCGCGTGGGGGCCCACGAGCAGTACTTC.

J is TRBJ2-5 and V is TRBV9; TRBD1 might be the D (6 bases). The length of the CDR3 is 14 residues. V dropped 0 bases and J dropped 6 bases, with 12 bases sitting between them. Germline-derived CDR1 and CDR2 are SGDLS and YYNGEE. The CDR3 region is CASSVGDKTKTQYF. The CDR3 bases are TGTGCCAGCAGCGTAGGGGACAAGACCAAGACCCAGTACTTC.

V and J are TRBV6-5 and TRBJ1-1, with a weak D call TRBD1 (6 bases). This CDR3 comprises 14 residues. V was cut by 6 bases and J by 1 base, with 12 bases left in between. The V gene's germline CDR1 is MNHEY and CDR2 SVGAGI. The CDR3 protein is CASRQMDRNTEAFF. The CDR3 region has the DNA TGTGCCAGCAGACAAATGGACAGGAACACTGAAGCTTTCTTT.